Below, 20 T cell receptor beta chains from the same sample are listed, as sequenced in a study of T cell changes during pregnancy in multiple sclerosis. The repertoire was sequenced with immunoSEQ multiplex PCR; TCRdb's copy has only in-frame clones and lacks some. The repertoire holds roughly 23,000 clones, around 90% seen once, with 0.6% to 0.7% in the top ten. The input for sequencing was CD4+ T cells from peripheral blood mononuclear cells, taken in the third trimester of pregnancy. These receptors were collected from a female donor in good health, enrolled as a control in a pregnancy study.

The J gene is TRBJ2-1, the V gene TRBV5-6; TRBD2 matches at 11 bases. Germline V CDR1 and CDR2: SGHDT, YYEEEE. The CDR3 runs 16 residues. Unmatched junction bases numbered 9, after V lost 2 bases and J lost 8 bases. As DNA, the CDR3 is TGTGCCAGCAGCTTACTAGCGGGAGTGGGCTCCGATGAGCAGTTCTTC. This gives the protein CASSLLAGVGSDEQFF. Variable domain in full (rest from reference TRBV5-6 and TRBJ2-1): DAGVTQSPTHLIKTRGQQVTLRCSPKSGHDTVSWYQQALGQGPQFIFQYYEEEERQRGNFPDRFSGHQFPNYSSELNVNALLLGDSALYLCASSLLAGVGSDEQFFGPGTRLTVL.

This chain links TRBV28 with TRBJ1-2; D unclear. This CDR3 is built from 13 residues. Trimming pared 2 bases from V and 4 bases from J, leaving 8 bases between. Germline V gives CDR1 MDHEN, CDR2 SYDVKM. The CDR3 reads CASSLGAGYGYTF. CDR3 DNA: TGTGCCAGCAGTTTAGGCGCAGGCTATGGCTACACCTTC.

In nucleotides, the CDR3 is TGTGCCAGCAGCCGGTCGACTGATTTTAAAGAGACCCAGTACTTC. Translated: CASSRSTDFKETQYF. This chain connects TRBV5-8 to TRBJ2-5; D is uncertain. Trimming shortened V by 4 bases and J by 3 bases, and 16 bases separated the two germline ends. CDR3 length: 15 residues. Germline CDR1 and CDR2: SGHTS and YDEGEE.

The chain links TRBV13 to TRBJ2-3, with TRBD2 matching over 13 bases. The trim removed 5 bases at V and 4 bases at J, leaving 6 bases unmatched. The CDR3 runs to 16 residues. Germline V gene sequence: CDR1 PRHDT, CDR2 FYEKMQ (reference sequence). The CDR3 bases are TGTGCCAGCAGCCGGACTAGCGGGGGCCGGGCAGATACGCAGTATTTT. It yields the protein CASSRTSGGRADTQYF.

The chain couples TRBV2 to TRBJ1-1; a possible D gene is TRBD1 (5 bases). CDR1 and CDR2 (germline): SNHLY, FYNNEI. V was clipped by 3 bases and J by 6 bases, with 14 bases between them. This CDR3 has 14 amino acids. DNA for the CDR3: TGTGCCAGCAGTGATTACGGAGGGGAGGCTGAAGCTTTCTTT. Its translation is CASSDYGGEAEAFF. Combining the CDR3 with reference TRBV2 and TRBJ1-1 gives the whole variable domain EPEVTQTPSHQVTQMGQEVILRCVPISNHLYFYWYRQILGQKVEFLVSFYNNEISEKSEIFDDQFSVERPDGSNFTLKIRSTKLEDSAMYFCASSDYGGEAEAFFGQGTRLTVV.

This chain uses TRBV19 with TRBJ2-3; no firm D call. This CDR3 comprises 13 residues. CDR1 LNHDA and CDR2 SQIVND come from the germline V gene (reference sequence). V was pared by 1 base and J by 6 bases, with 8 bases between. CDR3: CASSIGVRDTQYF. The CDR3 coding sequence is TGTGCCAGTAGTATAGGAGTGAGGGATACGCAGTATTTT.

The CDR3 bases are TGCGCCAGCAGCCAAGCCCTGCGGGGCACTGAAGCTTTCTTT. The encoded protein is CASSQALRGTEAFF. The chain uses TRBV4-3 and TRBJ1-1; D unresolved. CDR3 length: 14 residues. Germline V lookup: CDR1 LGHNA, CDR2 YSLEER. V lost 1 base to trimming and J lost 4 bases, with 10 bases between them.

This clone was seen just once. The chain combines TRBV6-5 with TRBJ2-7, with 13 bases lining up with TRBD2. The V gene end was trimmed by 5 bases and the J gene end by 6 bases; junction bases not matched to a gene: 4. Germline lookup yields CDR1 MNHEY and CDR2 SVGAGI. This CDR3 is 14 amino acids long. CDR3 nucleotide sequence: TGTGCCAGCAGTCCACTAGCGGGAGGGACCGAGCAGTACTTC. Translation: CASSPLAGGTEQYF.

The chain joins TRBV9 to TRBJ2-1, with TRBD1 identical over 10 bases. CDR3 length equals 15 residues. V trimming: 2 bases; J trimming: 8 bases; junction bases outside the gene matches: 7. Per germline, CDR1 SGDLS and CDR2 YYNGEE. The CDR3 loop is CASSVGGTGDHEQFF. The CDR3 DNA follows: TGTGCCAGCAGCGTGGGGGGGACAGGGGACCATGAGCAGTTCTTC.

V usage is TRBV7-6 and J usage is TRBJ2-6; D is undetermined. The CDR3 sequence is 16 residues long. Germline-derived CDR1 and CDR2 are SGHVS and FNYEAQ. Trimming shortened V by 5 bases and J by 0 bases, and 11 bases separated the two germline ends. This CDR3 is CASSPVTDSGANVLTF. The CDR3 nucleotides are TGTGCCAGCAGCCCAGTCACAGACTCTGGGGCCAACGTCCTGACTTTC.

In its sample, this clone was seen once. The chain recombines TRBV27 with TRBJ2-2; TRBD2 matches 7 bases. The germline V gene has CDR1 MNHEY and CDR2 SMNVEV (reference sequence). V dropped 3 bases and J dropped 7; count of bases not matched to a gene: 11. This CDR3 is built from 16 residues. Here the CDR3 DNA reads TGTGCCAGCAGTTTCCGGGGGGAGCGCTTGGGCGGGGAGCTGTTTTTT. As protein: CASSFRGERLGGELFF.

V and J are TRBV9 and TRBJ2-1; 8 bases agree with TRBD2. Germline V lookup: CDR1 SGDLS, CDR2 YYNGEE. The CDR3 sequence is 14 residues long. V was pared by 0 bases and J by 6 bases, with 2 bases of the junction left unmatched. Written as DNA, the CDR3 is TGTGCCAGCAGCGTAGCGGGGGGGCCCAATGAGCAGTTCTTC. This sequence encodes CASSVAGGPNEQFF.

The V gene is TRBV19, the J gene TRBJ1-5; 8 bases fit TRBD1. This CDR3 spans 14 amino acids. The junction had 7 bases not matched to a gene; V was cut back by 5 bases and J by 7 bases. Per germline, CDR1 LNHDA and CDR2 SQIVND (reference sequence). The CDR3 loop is CASSPGQGVQPQHF. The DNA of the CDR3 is TGTGCCAGTAGTCCCGGACAGGGTGTACAGCCCCAGCATTTT.

The CDR3 bases are TGTGCCAGCAGTGATGTGTCAGGCTACAATGAGCAGTTCTTC. Translation gives CASSDVSGYNEQFF. The rearrangement uses TRBV2 and TRBJ2-1; D is unclear. CDR3 length: 14 residues. The germline V gene encodes CDR1 SNHLY and CDR2 FYNNEI. V dropped 3 bases and J dropped 3 bases, with 9 bases sitting between them. The whole variable domain, filled in from reference TRBV2 and TRBJ2-1, reads EPEVTQTPSHQVTQMGQEVILRCVPISNHLYFYWYRQILGQKVEFLVSFYNNEISEKSEIFDDQFSVERPDGSNFTLKIRSTKLEDSAMYFCASSDVSGYNEQFFGPGTRLTVL.

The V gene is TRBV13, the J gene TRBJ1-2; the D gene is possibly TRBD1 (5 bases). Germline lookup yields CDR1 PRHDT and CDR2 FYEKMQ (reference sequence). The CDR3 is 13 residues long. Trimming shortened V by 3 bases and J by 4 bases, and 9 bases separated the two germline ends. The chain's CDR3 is CASSLGQSYGYTF. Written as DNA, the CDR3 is TGTGCCAGCAGCTTGGGGCAGAGCTATGGCTACACCTTC.

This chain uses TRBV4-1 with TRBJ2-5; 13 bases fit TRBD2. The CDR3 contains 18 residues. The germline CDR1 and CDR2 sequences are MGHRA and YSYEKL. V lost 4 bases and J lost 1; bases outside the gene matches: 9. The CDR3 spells CASSPLRTSGRAQETQYF. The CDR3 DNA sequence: TGCGCCAGCAGCCCCCTCCGTACTAGCGGGAGGGCCCAAGAGACCCAGTACTTC.

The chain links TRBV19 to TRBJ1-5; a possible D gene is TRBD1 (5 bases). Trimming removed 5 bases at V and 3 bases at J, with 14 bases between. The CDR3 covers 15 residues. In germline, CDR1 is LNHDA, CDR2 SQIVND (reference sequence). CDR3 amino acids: CASSLIQGNNQPQHF. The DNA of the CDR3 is TGTGCCAGTAGTCTGATTCAGGGTAACAATCAGCCCCAGCATTTT.

As DNA, the CDR3 is TGTGCCAGCAGTTACTCCGGGATCAAATTAGAGACCCAGTACTTC. Translating it yields CASSYSGIKLETQYF. V gene TRBV6-5 combines with J gene TRBJ2-5; tentative D call: TRBD2 (5 bases). Trimming cost V 0 bases and J 4 bases, with 12 bases left between them. The CDR3 runs to 15 residues. Germline V gene data show CDR1 as MNHEY and CDR2 as SVGAGI.

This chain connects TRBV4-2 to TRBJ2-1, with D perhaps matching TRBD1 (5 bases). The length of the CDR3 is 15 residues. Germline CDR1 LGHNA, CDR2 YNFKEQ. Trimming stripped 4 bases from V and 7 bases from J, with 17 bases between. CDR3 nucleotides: TGTGCCAGCAGCCCCAGGGTCGTGGGATGGAATGAGCAGTTCTTC. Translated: CASSPRVVGWNEQFF.

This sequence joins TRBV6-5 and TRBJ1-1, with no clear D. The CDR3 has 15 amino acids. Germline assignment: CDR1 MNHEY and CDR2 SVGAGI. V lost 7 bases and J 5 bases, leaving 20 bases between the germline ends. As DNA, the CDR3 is TGTGCCAGCATGATAGTAGGCCCAGGATCGACTGAAGCTTTCTTT. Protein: CASMIVGPGSTEAFF.